Each of the 22 T cell receptor beta chains below was sequenced from the same sample in a study of early T cells in non-severe SARS-CoV-2 infection. TCRdb re-analysed the 5' RACE reads in MiXCR, keeping a single row per CDR3 protein. In the table there are 75,000 to 95,000 distinct CDR3 sequences, 16% of which are singletons. This specimen was whole blood, taken at baseline. These receptors were obtained from an adult who was a healthcare worker with PCR-confirmed SARS-CoV-2 infection or an uninfected control (not recorded which).

The chain recombines TRBV28 with TRBJ2-5, with 8 nucleotides matching TRBD1. The CDR3 is 14 residues long. The germline V gene has CDR1 MDHEN and CDR2 SYDVKM. The trim removed 3 bases at V and 4 bases at J, leaving 4 bases unmatched. The CDR3 loop is CASSFWTGTETQYF. The CDR3 nucleotides are TGTGCCAGCAGTTTCTGGACAGGGACAGAGACCCAGTACTTC.

This clonotype showed up just a few times. This chain connects TRBV29-1 to TRBJ2-5; 8 bases line up with TRBD1. CDR1 is SQVTM and CDR2 is ANQGSEA in the germline V gene. The J segment lost 4 bases and the V segment lost 7 bases, leaving 5 bases of the junction unmatched. This CDR3 has 12 amino acids. CDR3 region: CSAGQAGETQYF. The CDR3 nucleotides are TGCAGCGCGGGACAGGCGGGAGAGACCCAGTACTTC.

This clonotype showed up just a few times. The chain has TRBV2 and TRBJ2-7, with TRBD1 matching 7 bases. The germline V gene encodes CDR1 SNHLY and CDR2 FYNNEI. The V segment lost 5 bases and the J segment 3 bases; nucleotides outside the gene matches: 7. This CDR3 contains 14 residues. CDR3 loop: CASSYSTGNYEQYF. The CDR3 DNA sequence: TGTGCCAGCAGTTACTCGACAGGGAACTACGAGCAGTACTTC. Full variable domain (outside the CDR3, taken from reference TRBV2 and TRBJ2-7): EPEVTQTPSHQVTQMGQEVILRCVPISNHLYFYWYRQILGQKVEFLVSFYNNEISEKSEIFDDQFSVERPDGSNFTLKIRSTKLEDSAMYFCASSYSTGNYEQYFGPGTRLTVT.

This clonotype has only a few counts. Sequence at one end of the junction differs from germline and may be a read error. The chain employs TRBV12-5 and TRBJ2-7; the D gene is possibly TRBD1 (7 bases). The CDR3 length is 11 residues. Per germline, CDR1 LGHNT and CDR2 FRNRAP. The CDR3 loop is CASGLRRDSLF. CDR3 DNA sequence: TGTGCTAGTGGTTTGAGGAGGGACAGCCTCTTC.

This clonotype was observed a handful of times. The V call is TRBV29-1, the J call TRBJ2-3; D might be TRBD2 (5 bases). In germline, CDR1 is SQVTM, CDR2 ANQGSEA. The CDR3 covers 13 residues. V dropped 6 bases and J dropped 0 bases, with 10 bases sitting between them. CDR3 coding DNA: TGCAGCGTACGGGAAGGTAGCACAGATACGCAGTATTTT. It codes for CSVREGSTDTQYF.

This clonotype occurred a few times. The chain employs TRBV25-1 and TRBJ1-2; 10 nucleotides agree with TRBD1. The germline V gene has CDR1 MGHDK and CDR2 SYGVNS. The CDR3 runs 14 residues. With V trimmed by 6 bases and J by 3 bases, 4 bases remained unmatched. CDR3 in amino acids: CASRTGGADYGYTF. The DNA for the CDR3 is TGTGCCAGCAGGACAGGGGGCGCGGACTATGGCTACACCTTC.

This clonotype was detected a few times. V and J are TRBV20-1 and TRBJ2-1; D remains ambiguous. Germline-derived CDR1 and CDR2 are DFQATT and SNEGSKA (reference sequence). This CDR3 is 11 amino acids long. The V and J ends lost 6 bases and 6 bases respectively, with 9 bases between them. The chain's CDR3 is CSAMVFNEQFF. The CDR3 nucleotides read TGCAGTGCCATGGTATTCAATGAGCAGTTCTTC.

A few counts support this clonotype. The chain is built from TRBV20-1 and TRBJ2-3; 7 positions agree with TRBD2. This CDR3 region has 15 residues. Per the germline V gene, CDR1 is DFQATT and CDR2 is SNEGSKA (reference sequence). V trimming: 3 bases; J trimming: 2 bases; junction bases outside the gene matches: 8. The DNA for the CDR3 is TGCAGTGCTAGTGGGGCTAGCGGACCCACAGATACGCAGTATTTT. This codes for CSASGASGPTDTQYF.

This clonotype was found a few times. A junction end diverges from the germline sequence, so it may reflect a read error. The V and J genes are TRBV7-8 and TRBJ2-4; D is undetermined. CDR3 length: 14 residues. Germline V gene lookup returns CDR1 SGHVS and CDR2 FQNEAQ. This CDR3 reads CASSFAPTRIADHF. The CDR3 bases are TGTGCCAGCAGCTTCGCCCCCACTCGGATTGCTGATCACTTC.

This clonotype was seen only a few times. CDR3 sequence reads: CASSQEVGSSYEQYF. Here the CDR3 DNA reads TGTGCCAGCAGCCAAGAAGTTGGCAGCTCCTACGAGCAGTACTTC. This rearrangement joins TRBV14 to TRBJ2-7; D gene unclear. This CDR3 is 15 amino acids long. V was cut by 0 bases and J by 0 bases, with 9 bases left in between. The germline V gene encodes CDR1 SGHDN and CDR2 FVKESK.

This rearrangement joins TRBV7-8 to TRBJ2-3, with unresolved D. CDR3 length: 13 amino acids. V gave up 1 base and J gave up 7 bases, with 9 bases separating them. Per the germline V gene, CDR1 is SGHVS and CDR2 is FQNEAQ. The CDR3 region is CASSLESPNTQYF. Written as DNA, the CDR3 is TGTGCCAGCAGCTTAGAATCGCCCAATACGCAGTATTTT.

The rearrangement joins TRBV4-1 to TRBJ2-7; 8 nucleotides match TRBD2. With V trimmed by 4 bases and J by 6 bases, 8 bases remained unmatched. This CDR3 comprises 14 residues. Germline V gene sequence: CDR1 MGHRA, CDR2 YSYEKL. The CDR3 is CASSLGLEGSEQYF. In nucleotides, the CDR3 is TGCGCCAGCAGCCTGGGACTAGAGGGAAGCGAGCAGTACTTC.

There are a few counts of this clonotype. This sequence joins TRBV25-1 and TRBJ2-3; 9 bases map to TRBD1. Trimming at V came to 6 bases and at J to 4 bases, leaving 8 bases not matched to a gene. The length of the CDR3 is 15 residues. Looked up from germline, CDR1 is MGHDK and CDR2 is SYGVNS. The CDR3 is CASRPQGAGADTQYF. CDR3 bases: TGTGCCAGCAGACCACAGGGGGCAGGAGCAGATACGCAGTATTTT. The whole variable domain, remainder taken from reference TRBV25-1 and TRBJ2-3, is EADIYQTPRYLVIGTGKKITLECSQTMGHDKMYWYQQDPGMELHLIHYSYGVNSTEKGDLSSESTVSRIRTEHFPLTLESARPSHTSQYLCASRPQGAGADTQYFGPGTRLTVL.

This clonotype was seen just once. Possible read error: a much larger clone is one base away. The gene calls are TRBV2 and TRBJ2-7; TRBD1 matches at 7 bases. Germline V lookup: CDR1 SNHLY, CDR2 FYNNEI. Trimming cost V 7 bases and J 1 base; bases outside gene matches: 7. CDR3 size: 14 residues. The CDR3 nucleotides read TGTGCCAGCACCAGAGACAGGGCTTCCTACGAGCAGTACTTC. This codes for CASTRDRASYEQYF.

This clonotype was recorded at least ten times. The V and J genes are TRBV24-1 and TRBJ2-3; weak D call: TRBD1 (6 bases). The CDR3 extends over 15 amino acids. The V gene lost 4 bases and the J gene lost 7 bases, with 17 bases spanning the gap. CDR1 and CDR2 from the germline V gene are KGHDR and SFDVKD. The DNA for the CDR3 is TGTGCCACCAGTGACCCCGACAGGAATGAGAATACGCAGTATTTT. It encodes CATSDPDRNENTQYF.

This clonotype was found a few times. This chain connects TRBV12-3 or TRBV12-4 to TRBJ2-2, with D unresolved. CDR3 size: 14 residues. V was cut by 1 base and J by 2 bases, with 5 bases left in between. The CDR3 here is CASSLGGNTGELFF. In DNA form, the CDR3 reads TGTGCCAGCAGTTTAGGCGGTAACACCGGGGAGCTGTTTTTT.

Notes on this clonotype: One end of the junction varies from germline; a read error may be responsible. The chain couples TRBV6-5 to TRBJ2-7, with a tentative D call TRBD1 (6 bases). This CDR3 has 13 amino acids. The V gene's germline CDR1 is MNHEY and CDR2 SVGAGI. CDR3 nucleotides: TGCGCCAGCTCCCCAAACAGGGACTACGAGCAGTACTTC. Translation: CASSPNRDYEQYF.

The table lists this clonotype with many counts. The rearrangement links TRBV20-1 to TRBJ2-3, with D possibly being TRBD1 (5 bases). V gave up 6 bases and J gave up 1 base, with 14 bases separating them. CDR1 is DFQATT and CDR2 is SNEGSKA in the germline V gene (reference sequence). The CDR3 has 14 amino acids. The CDR3 loop is CSAPQEDRTDTQYF. DNA of the CDR3: TGCAGTGCCCCACAGGAAGATCGCACAGATACGCAGTATTTT.

The rearrangement joins TRBV30 to TRBJ2-2; 7 bases line up with TRBD2. The junction had 4 bases not matched to a gene; V was cut back by 5 bases and J by 7 bases. This CDR3 is 12 amino acids long. In germline, CDR1 is GTSNPN, CDR2 SVGIG (reference sequence). The CDR3 spells CAWAGDHGELFF. The CDR3 nucleotides are TGTGCCTGGGCGGGGGATCACGGGGAGCTGTTTTTT.

This clonotype was seen ten or more times. DNA of the CDR3: TGTGCCAGCAGTTTAAGGGACAGTGTGAACACCGGGGAGCTGTTTTTT. This encodes CASSLRDSVNTGELFF. V is TRBV27 and J is TRBJ2-2; TRBD1 aligns across 7 bases. This CDR3 has 16 amino acids. In germline, CDR1 is MNHEY, CDR2 SMNVEV (reference sequence). The ends lost 2 bases at V and 1 base at J; junction bases unmatched: 4.

This clonotype was counted between two and nine times. The chain combines TRBV6-1 with TRBJ1-5; 7 nucleotides agree with TRBD1. The CDR3 covers 15 residues. V lost 3 bases to trimming and J lost 4 bases; unmatched junction nucleotides: 6. Looked up from germline, CDR1 is MNHNS and CDR2 is SASEGT. CDR3 region: CASSDQGQINQPQHF. The CDR3 bases are TGTGCCAGCAGTGACCAGGGACAGATTAATCAGCCCCAGCATTTT.

This clonotype was counted a few times. The rearrangement links TRBV7-8 to TRBJ2-1, with D unresolved. CDR3 length equals 18 residues. Germline loops: CDR1 SGHVS, CDR2 FQNEAQ. V shed 0 bases and J shed 3 bases, with 18 bases lying between them. The CDR3 sequence is CASSLANRLKRIYNEQFF. In nucleotides, the CDR3 is TGTGCCAGCAGCTTAGCTAATAGACTCAAACGAATCTACAATGAGCAGTTCTTC.